This T cell receptor (beta chain) was sequenced in a study of blood T cell repertoires in COVID-19. Study-level information: COVID-19 samples, acute and convalescent, were from the United States, Italy and Spain. Sources were T cells, B-cell-depleted T cells, or PBMCs; the material itself was cDNA or gDNA.

Authors' data handling: Amplification of reference gene primers provided the estimated nucleated cell counts. TCRdb's copy holds only in-frame clones and misses some; the assay was immunoSEQ multiplex PCR. The V and J calls and the clone size are those of that table, but D and trimming were determined from the DNA. The profile shows around 150,000 clones, about 87% of them singletons. The germline V gene has CDR1 SGHDT and CDR2 YYEEEE. The V and J ends lost 2 bases and 1 base respectively, with 9 bases between them. The CDR3 runs to 14 residues. The TCR comes from a woman aged 55 to 70 who had recovered from COVID-19. Sequenced: peripheral blood. This chain uses TRBV5-6 with TRBJ1-2; no clear D. The CDR3 nucleotides read TGTGCCAGCAGCTTCCCTTCCGTTAACTATGGCTACACCTTC. As protein: CASSFPSVNYGYTF.